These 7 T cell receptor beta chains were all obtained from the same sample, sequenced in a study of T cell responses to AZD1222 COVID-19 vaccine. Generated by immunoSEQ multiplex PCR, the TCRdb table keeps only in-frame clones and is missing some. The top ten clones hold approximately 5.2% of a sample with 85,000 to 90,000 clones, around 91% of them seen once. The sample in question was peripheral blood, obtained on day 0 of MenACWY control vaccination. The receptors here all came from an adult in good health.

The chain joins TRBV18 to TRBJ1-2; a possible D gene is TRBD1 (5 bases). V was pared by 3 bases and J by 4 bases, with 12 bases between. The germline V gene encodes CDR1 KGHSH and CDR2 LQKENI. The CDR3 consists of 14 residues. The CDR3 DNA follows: TGTGCCAGCTCACCGAGCCGGGACCTCTATGGCTACACCTTC. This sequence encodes CASSPSRDLYGYTF.

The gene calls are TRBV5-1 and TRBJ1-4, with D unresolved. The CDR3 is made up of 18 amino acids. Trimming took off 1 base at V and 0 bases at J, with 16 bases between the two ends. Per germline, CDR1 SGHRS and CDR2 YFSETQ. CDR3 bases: TGCGCCAGCAGCTTGAAACAAGGGTTTGGGGCAACTAATGAAAAACTGTTTTTT. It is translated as CASSLKQGFGATNEKLFF.

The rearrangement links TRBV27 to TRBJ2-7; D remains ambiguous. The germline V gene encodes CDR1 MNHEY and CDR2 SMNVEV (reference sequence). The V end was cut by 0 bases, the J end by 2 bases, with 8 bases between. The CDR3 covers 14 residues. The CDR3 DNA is TGTGCCAGCAGTTTATCTGCGGAACCCTACGAGCAGTACTTC. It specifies CASSLSAEPYEQYF.

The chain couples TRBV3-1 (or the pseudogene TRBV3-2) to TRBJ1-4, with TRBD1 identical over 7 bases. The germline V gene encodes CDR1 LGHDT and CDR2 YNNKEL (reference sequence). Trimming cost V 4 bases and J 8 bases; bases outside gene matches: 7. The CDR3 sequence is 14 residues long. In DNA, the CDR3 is TGTGCCAGCAGCCCCCGCGGGACAGTCGAAAAACTGTTTTTT. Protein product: CASSPRGTVEKLFF.

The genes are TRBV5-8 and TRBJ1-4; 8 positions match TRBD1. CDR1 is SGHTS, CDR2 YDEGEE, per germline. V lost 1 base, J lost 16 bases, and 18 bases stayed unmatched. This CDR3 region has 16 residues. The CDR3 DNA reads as TGTGCCAGCAGCTTGAACCCAGGGGGCTTCGTCTATTCCGAGTTTTTT. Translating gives CASSLNPGGFVYSEFF.

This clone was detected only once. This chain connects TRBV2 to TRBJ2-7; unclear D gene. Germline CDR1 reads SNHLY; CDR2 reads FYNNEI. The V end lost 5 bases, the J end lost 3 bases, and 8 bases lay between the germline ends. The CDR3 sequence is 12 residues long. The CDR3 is CASSQEHYEQYF. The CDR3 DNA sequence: TGTGCCAGCAGTCAGGAGCACTACGAGCAGTACTTC.

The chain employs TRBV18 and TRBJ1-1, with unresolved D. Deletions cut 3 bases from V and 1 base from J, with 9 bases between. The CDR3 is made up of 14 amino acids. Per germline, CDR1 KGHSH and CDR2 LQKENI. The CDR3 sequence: CASSPVGSNTEAFF. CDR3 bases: TGTGCCAGCTCACCTGTGGGCTCGAACACTGAAGCTTTCTTT.